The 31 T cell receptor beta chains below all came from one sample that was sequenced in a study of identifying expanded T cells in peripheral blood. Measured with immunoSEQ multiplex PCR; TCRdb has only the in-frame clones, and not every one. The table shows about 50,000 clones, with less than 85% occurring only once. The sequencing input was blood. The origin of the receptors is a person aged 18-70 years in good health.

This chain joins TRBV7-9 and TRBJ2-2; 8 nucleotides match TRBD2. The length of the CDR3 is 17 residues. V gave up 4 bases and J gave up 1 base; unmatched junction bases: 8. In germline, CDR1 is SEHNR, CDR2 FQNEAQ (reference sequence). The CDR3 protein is CASSYGGLARNTGELFF. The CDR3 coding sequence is TGTGCCAGCAGCTACGGAGGACTAGCCCGGAACACCGGGGAGCTGTTTTTT.

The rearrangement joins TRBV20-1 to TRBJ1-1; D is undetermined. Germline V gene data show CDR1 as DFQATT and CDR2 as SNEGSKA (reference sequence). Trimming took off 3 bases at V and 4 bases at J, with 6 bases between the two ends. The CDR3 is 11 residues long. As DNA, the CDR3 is TGCAGTGCTAGTTCCACCACTGAAGCTTTCTTT. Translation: CSASSTTEAFF.

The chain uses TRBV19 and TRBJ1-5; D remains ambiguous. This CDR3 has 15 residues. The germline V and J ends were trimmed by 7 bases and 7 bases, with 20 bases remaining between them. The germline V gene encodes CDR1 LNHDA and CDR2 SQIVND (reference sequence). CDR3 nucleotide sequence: TGTGCCAGTAACACCCTCGGGCCTCCACGGCAGCCCCAGCATTTT. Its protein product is CASNTLGPPRQPQHF.

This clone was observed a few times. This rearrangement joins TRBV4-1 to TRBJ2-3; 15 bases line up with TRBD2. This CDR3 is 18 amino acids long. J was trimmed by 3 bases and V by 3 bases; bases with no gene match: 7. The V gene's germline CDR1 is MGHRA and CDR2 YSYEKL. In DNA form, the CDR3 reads TGCGCCAGCAGCCAGCCGGGACTAGCGGGGGGTCCTACAGATACGCAGTATTTT. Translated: CASSQPGLAGGPTDTQYF.

The CDR3 loop is CASTSRGQLYNEQFF. DNA of the CDR3: TGTGCCAGCACCTCAAGAGGACAACTCTACAATGAGCAGTTCTTC. V usage is TRBV11-1 and J usage is TRBJ2-1, with a tentative D call TRBD1 (5 bases). Germline V lookup: CDR1 SGHAT, CDR2 FQDESV (reference sequence). CDR3 length equals 15 residues. Between the trimmed V and J ends, which lost 7 bases and 3 bases, there was a span of 16 bases.

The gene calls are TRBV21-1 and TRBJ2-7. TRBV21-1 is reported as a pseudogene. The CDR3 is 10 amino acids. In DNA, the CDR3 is TGTGCCAGGTCGGGGCACGAGCAGTACGTC. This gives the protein CARSGHEQYV.

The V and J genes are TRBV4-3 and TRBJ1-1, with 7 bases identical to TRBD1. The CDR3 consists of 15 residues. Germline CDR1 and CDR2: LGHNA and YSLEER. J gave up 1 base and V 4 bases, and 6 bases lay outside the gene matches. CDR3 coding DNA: TGCGCCAGCAGCCCACTGACAGGGACGAACACTGAAGCTTTCTTT. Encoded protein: CASSPLTGTNTEAFF.

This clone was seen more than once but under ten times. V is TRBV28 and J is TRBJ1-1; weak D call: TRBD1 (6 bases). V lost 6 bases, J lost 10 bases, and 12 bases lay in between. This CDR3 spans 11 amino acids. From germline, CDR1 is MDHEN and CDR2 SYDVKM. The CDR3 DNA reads TGTGCCAGCAGCGGGGGGGCTGGAGCTTTCTTT. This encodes CASSGGAGAFF.

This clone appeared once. CDR3 sequence (DNA): TGTGCCAGCAGTGAACAGAGGGGAGGAGATACGCAGTATTTT. Its protein is CASSEQRGGDTQYF. The V and J genes are TRBV6-1 and TRBJ2-3, with D possibly being TRBD2 (6 bases). This CDR3 comprises 14 residues. Germline V gene sequence: CDR1 MNHNS, CDR2 SASEGT. Between the trimmed V and J ends, which lost 2 bases and 5 bases, there was a span of 11 bases.

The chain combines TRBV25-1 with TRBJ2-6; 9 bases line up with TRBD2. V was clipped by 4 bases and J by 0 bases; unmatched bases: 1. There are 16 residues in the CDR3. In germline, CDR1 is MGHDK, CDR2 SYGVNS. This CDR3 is CASSGTSDSGANVLTF. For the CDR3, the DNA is TGTGCCAGCAGTGGGACTAGCGACTCTGGGGCCAACGTCCTGACTTTC.

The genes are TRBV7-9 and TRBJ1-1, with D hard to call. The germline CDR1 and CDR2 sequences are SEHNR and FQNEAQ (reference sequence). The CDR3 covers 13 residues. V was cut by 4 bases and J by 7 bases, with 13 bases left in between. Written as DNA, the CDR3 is TGTGCCAGCAGCTCATTGCCCCTGAATGAAGCTTTCTTT. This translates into CASSSLPLNEAFF.

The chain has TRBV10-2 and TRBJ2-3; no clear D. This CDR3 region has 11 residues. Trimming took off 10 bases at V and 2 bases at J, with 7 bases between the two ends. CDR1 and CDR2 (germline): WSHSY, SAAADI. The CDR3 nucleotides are TGCGCCACCATCCACACAGATACGCAGTATTTT. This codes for CATIHTDTQYF.

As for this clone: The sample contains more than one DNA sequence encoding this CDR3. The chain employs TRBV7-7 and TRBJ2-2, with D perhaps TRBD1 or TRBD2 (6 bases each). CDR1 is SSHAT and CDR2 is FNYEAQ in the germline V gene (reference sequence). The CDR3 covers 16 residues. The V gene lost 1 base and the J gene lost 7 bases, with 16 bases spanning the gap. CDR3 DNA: TGTGCCAGCAGCTTAGTGGAAGGGGGGCGGGACGGGGAGCTGTTTTTT. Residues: CASSLVEGGRDGELFF.

The CDR3 DNA is TGTGCCAGCAAAACGGGACAGAACCAAGAGACCCAGTACTTC. It is translated as CASKTGQNQETQYF. The V gene is TRBV6-1, the J gene TRBJ2-5; TRBD1 aligns across 7 bases. This CDR3 has 14 residues. Unmatched junction bases numbered 5, after V lost 7 bases and J lost 0 bases. Germline loops: CDR1 MNHNS, CDR2 SASEGT.

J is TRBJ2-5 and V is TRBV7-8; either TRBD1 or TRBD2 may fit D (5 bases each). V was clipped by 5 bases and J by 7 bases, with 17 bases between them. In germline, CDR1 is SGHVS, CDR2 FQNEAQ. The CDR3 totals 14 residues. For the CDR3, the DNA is TGTGCCAGCAGCGTTGGGACGGGGATGATGACCCAGTACTTC. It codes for CASSVGTGMMTQYF.

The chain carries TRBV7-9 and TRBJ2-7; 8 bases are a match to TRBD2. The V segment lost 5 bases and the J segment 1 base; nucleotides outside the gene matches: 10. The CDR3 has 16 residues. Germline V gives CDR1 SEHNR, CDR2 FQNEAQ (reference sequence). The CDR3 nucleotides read TGTGCCAGCAGCCCTACCGGGAGGGGTCGGTCCTACGAGCAGTACTTC. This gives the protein CASSPTGRGRSYEQYF.

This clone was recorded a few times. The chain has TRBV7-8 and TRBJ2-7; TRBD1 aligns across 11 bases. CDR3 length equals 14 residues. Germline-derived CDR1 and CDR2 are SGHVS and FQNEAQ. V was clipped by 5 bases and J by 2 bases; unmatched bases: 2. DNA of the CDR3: TGTGCCAGCAGCGCGGGACAGGGGGCCTACGAGCAGTACTTC. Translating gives CASSAGQGAYEQYF.

DNA for the CDR3: TGTGCCAGCACACAGGGGTTTGGCGGTGAAAAACTGTTTTTT. Protein: CASTQGFGGEKLFF. The chain couples TRBV5-8 to TRBJ1-4, with 7 bases matching TRBD1. Germline values: CDR1 SGHTS, CDR2 YDEGEE. The CDR3 runs to 14 residues. J lost 7 bases, V lost 6 bases, and 9 bases had no gene match.

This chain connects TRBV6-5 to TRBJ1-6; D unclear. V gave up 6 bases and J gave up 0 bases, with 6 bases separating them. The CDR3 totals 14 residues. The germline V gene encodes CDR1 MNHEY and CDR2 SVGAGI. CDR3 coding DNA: TGTGCCAGCAGGGCAAGCTCCTATAATTCACCCCTCCACTTT. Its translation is CASRASSYNSPLHF.

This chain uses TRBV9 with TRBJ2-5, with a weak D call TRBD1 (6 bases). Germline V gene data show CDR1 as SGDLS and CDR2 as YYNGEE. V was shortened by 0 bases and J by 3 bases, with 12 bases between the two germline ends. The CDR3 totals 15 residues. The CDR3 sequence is CASSVAGGGEETQYF. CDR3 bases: TGTGCCAGCAGCGTAGCTGGGGGCGGAGAAGAGACCCAGTACTTC.

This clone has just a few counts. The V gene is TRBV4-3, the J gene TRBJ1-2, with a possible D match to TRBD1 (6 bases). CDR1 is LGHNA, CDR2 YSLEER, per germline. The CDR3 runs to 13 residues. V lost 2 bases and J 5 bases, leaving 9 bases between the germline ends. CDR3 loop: CASSQSGTYGYTF. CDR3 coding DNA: TGCGCCAGCAGCCAATCCGGGACATATGGCTACACCTTC.

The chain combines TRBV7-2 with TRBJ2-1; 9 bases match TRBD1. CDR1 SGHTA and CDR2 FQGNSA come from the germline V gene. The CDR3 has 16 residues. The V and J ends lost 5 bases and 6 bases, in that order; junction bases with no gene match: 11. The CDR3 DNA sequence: TGTGCCAGCAGCAAGGTGGACAGGGGCCTCGGCAATGAGCAGTTCTTC. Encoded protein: CASSKVDRGLGNEQFF.

The CDR3 nucleotides read TGTGCTAGTGGCCTAGAGCCGAACTATGGCTACACCTTC. Residues: CASGLEPNYGYTF. This chain uses TRBV12-5 with TRBJ1-2; no firm D call. Germline assignment: CDR1 LGHNT and CDR2 FRNRAP. V shed 6 bases and J shed 2 bases, with 10 bases lying between them. This CDR3 comprises 13 residues.

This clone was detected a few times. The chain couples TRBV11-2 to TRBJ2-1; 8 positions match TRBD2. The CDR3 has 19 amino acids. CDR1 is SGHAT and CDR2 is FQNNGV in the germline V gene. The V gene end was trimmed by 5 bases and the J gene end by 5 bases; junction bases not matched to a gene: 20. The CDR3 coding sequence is TGTGCCAGCAGCCGAGCCTTCATGGTAGCGGGACATCCGAACAATGAGCAGTTCTTC. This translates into CASSRAFMVAGHPNNEQFF.

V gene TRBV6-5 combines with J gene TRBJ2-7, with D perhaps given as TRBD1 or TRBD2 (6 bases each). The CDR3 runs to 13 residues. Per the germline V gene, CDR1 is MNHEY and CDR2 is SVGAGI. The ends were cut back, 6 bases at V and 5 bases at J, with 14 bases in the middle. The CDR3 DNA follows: TGTGCCAGCAGGTCCGGGGGCAAAGACGAGCAGTACTTC. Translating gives CASRSGGKDEQYF.

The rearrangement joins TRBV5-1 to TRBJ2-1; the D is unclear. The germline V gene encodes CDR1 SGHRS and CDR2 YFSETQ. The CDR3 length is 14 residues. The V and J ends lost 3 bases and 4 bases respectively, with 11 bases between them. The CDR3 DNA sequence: TGCGCCAGCAGCTGGCTTAGCAGTTACAATGAGCAGTTCTTC. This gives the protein CASSWLSSYNEQFF.

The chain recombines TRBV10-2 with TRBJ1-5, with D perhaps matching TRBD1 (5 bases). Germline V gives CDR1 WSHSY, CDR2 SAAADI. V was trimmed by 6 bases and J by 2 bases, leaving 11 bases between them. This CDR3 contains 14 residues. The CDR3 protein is CASSVQGGNQPQHF. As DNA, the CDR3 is TGCGCCAGCAGCGTTCAAGGGGGCAATCAGCCCCAGCATTTT.

The CDR3 nucleotides are TGTGCCAGCTCACCAACTAGTTCGAGCACAGATACGCAGTATTTT. Translation: CASSPTSSSTDTQYF. The V call is TRBV18, the J call TRBJ2-3, with D perhaps TRBD2 (5 bases). The CDR3 runs 15 residues. The germline V gene encodes CDR1 KGHSH and CDR2 LQKENI. Trimming removed 2 bases from V and 0 bases from J, with 9 bases in between. Variable domain in full (rest from reference TRBV18 and TRBJ2-3): NAGVMQNPRHLVRRRGQEARLRCSPMKGHSHVYWYRQLPEEGLKFMVYLQKENIIDESGMPKERFSAEFPKEGPSILRIQQVVRGDSAAYFCASSPTSSSTDTQYFGPGTRLTVL.

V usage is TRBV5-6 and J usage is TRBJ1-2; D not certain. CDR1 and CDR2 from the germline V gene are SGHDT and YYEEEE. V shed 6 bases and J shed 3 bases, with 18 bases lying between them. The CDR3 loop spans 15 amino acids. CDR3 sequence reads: CASTGLGSEDYGYTF. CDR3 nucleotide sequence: TGTGCCAGCACCGGGTTGGGGAGTGAGGACTATGGCTACACCTTC.

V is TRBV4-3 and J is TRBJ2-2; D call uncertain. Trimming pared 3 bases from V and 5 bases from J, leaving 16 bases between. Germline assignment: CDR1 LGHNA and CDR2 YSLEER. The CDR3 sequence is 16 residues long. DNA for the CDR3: TGCGCCAGCAGCCACGCCCATTCTACACCGACCGGGGAGCTGTTTTTT. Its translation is CASSHAHSTPTGELFF.

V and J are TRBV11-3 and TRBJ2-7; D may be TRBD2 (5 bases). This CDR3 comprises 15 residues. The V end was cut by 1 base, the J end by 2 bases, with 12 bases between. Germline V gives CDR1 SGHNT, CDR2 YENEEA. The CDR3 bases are TGTGCCAGCAGCTTAGCTCCACTAGGGACCTACGAGCAGTACTTC. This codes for CASSLAPLGTYEQYF.